The following is a TCR beta chain sequence with its context. Germline loops: CDR1 SEHNR, CDR2 FQNEAQ (reference sequence). The V gene end was trimmed by 4 bases and the J gene end by 9 bases; junction bases not matched to a gene: 7. The CDR3 runs 14 residues. This entry is derived from a study of T cell responses to AZD1222 COVID-19 vaccine. Profiled with immunoSEQ multiplex PCR; TCRdb holds only in-frame clones, not every one. The sample records tens of thousands of clones, roughly 80% being singletons. The chain combines TRBV7-9 with TRBJ2-4, with TRBD1 identical over 9 bases. The TCR sequence derives from an adult who received the MenACWY meningococcal vaccine as a control. The material sequenced was peripheral blood, taken 28 days after the second dose of the MenACWY control vaccine. The CDR3 is CASSSDTGGGIQYF. CDR3 DNA: TGTGCCAGCAGCTCCGATACAGGGGGCGGCATTCAGTACTTC.